The 26 T cell receptor beta chains presented below share a single source sample, sequenced in a study of T cell responses to AZD1222 COVID-19 vaccine. Clones were read by immunoSEQ multiplex PCR, and TCRdb kept only the in-frame ones, dropping some. Of over 150,000 clones detected, 90% appear once; the ten largest clones hold about 20%. The sequences come from peripheral blood, collected on day 0 of AZD1222 vaccination. Every receptor here comes from an adult in good health.

V and J are TRBV27 and TRBJ2-5; 14 bases map to TRBD2. Germline assignment: CDR1 MNHEY and CDR2 SMNVEV (reference sequence). This CDR3 has 15 residues. J gave up 5 bases and V 5 bases, and 4 bases lay outside the gene matches. CDR3 sequence reads: CASSRLAGGLETQYF. The DNA for the CDR3 is TGTGCCAGCAGTAGACTAGCGGGGGGGCTGGAGACCCAGTACTTC.

The chain combines TRBV29-1 with TRBJ2-6, with D tentatively TRBD2 (6 bases). V was pared by 4 bases and J by 2 bases, with 6 bases between. The CDR3 spans 13 residues. Per germline, CDR1 SQVTM and CDR2 ANQGSEA. CDR3 in DNA: TGCAGCGTTGGGAGGGCTGGGGCCAACGTCCTGACTTTC. This gives the protein CSVGRAGANVLTF.

The chain recombines TRBV28 with TRBJ2-5; 11 nucleotides align to TRBD2. The CDR3 runs to 15 residues. V was pared by 3 bases and J by 4 bases, with 4 bases of the junction left unmatched. Germline V gene lookup returns CDR1 MDHEN and CDR2 SYDVKM. The CDR3 sequence is CASSFSGGAGETQYF. In DNA form, the CDR3 reads TGTGCCAGCAGTTTTAGCGGGGGGGCCGGAGAGACCCAGTACTTC. Together with reference TRBV28 and TRBJ2-5, the CDR3 gives the full variable domain: DVKVTQSSRYLVKRTGEKVFLECVQDMDHENMFWYRQDPGLGLRLIYFSYDVKMKEKGDIPEGYSVSREKKERFSLILESASTNQTSMYLCASSFSGGAGETQYFGPGTRLLVL.

The chain combines TRBV9 with TRBJ1-3, with 9 positions matching TRBD1. V gave up 0 bases and J gave up 0 bases; unmatched junction bases: 4. CDR1 and CDR2 (germline): SGDLS, YYNGEE. The CDR3 has 17 amino acids. The CDR3 here is CASSVEDRGISGNTIYF. In DNA, the CDR3 is TGTGCCAGCAGCGTAGAGGACAGGGGAATCTCTGGAAACACCATATATTTT.

This clone occurred a few times. This chain uses TRBV5-5 with TRBJ1-5; D is possibly TRBD1 (5 bases). The CDR3 contains 15 residues. Germline lookup yields CDR1 SGHKS and CDR2 YYEKEE (reference sequence). Trimming cost V 4 bases and J 6 bases, with 17 bases left between them. CDR3 in amino acids: CASSVGTLSSQPQHF. CDR3 coding DNA: TGTGCCAGCAGCGTAGGGACCCTCTCGAGTCAGCCCCAGCATTTT.

V usage is TRBV30 and J usage is TRBJ2-7; 7 nucleotides agree with TRBD1. CDR3 length equals 12 residues. Germline loops: CDR1 GTSNPN, CDR2 SVGIG (reference sequence). The V and J ends lost 5 bases and 2 bases, in that order; junction bases with no gene match: 3. The CDR3 nucleotides read TGTGCCTGGGGGGGACAGCCCTACGAGCAGTACTTC. Translating it yields CAWGGQPYEQYF. The full variable domain, its missing parts supplied by reference TRBV30 and TRBJ2-7, is SQTIHQWPATLVQPVGSPLSLECTVEGTSNPNLYWYRQAAGRGLQLLFYSVGIGQISSEVPQNLSASRPQDRQFILSSKKLLLSDSGFYLCAWGGQPYEQYFGPGTRLTVT.

This chain links TRBV13 with TRBJ2-7; D tentatively reads TRBD1 or TRBD2 (5 bases each). The CDR3 covers 12 residues. CDR1 is PRHDT, CDR2 FYEKMQ, per germline (reference sequence). Between the trimmed V and J ends, which lost 5 bases and 2 bases, there was a span of 7 bases. CDR3 loop: CASSGTPYEQYF. As DNA, the CDR3 is TGTGCCAGCAGCGGGACCCCCTACGAGCAGTACTTC.

The chain recombines TRBV7-2 with TRBJ1-1, with D maybe TRBD1 (5 bases). Germline V gene data show CDR1 as SGHTA and CDR2 as FQGNSA. The germline V and J ends were trimmed by 7 bases and 1 base, with 16 bases remaining between them. This CDR3 has 15 residues. The DNA of the CDR3 is TGTGCCAGCATCCGTTTAGGGGTTGGGAACACTGAAGCTTTCTTT. Protein product: CASIRLGVGNTEAFF.

V is TRBV30 and J is TRBJ1-2; tentative D call: TRBD1 (6 bases). Between the trimmed V and J ends, which lost 3 bases and 8 bases, there was a span of 19 bases. Germline CDR1 and CDR2: GTSNPN and SVGIG (reference sequence). The CDR3 sequence is 14 residues long. CDR3 sequence: CAWSSGTPQGGYTF. In DNA form, the CDR3 reads TGTGCCTGGAGCTCCGGGACACCCCAGGGAGGCTACACCTTC.

The chain couples TRBV5-1 to TRBJ2-5; TRBD1 agrees at 9 bases. Germline trimming cut 5 bases from V and 5 bases from J; bases unmatched to any gene: 10. There are 15 residues in the CDR3. Germline lookup yields CDR1 SGHRS and CDR2 YFSETQ. The CDR3 coding sequence is TGCGCCAGCAGAACGGGACAGGGATCTTTGGAGACCCAGTACTTC. Protein: CASRTGQGSLETQYF.

The rearrangement uses TRBV7-8 and TRBJ1-2, with D maybe TRBD1 (6 bases). This CDR3 contains 15 residues. Trimming shortened V by 5 bases and J by 2 bases, and 15 bases separated the two germline ends. Germline assignment: CDR1 SGHVS and CDR2 FQNEAQ. The CDR3 here is CASSPPQGFNYGYTF. DNA of the CDR3: TGTGCCAGCAGCCCCCCACAGGGCTTCAACTATGGCTACACCTTC.

The V gene is TRBV7-3, the J gene TRBJ2-3; D gene ambiguous. The CDR3 sequence is 12 residues long. Germline V lookup: CDR1 SGHTA, CDR2 FQGTGA. V was trimmed by 1 base and J by 6 bases, leaving 5 bases between them. CDR3 residues: CASSLMSDTQYF. CDR3 coding DNA: TGTGCCAGCAGCTTAATGTCTGATACGCAGTATTTT.

J is TRBJ2-6 and V is TRBV30; no reliable D call. Germline CDR1 reads GTSNPN; CDR2 reads SVGIG (reference sequence). The CDR3 covers 16 residues. Trimming removed 0 bases at V and 0 bases at J, with 9 bases between. The CDR3 coding sequence is TGTGCCTGGAGTGTCCGACGGTTCTCTGGGGCCAACGTCCTGACTTTC. As protein: CAWSVRRFSGANVLTF.

The rearrangement uses TRBV2 and TRBJ1-5; the match to TRBD1 covers 9 bases. The V gene's germline CDR1 is SNHLY and CDR2 FYNNEI. Germline trimming cut 8 bases from V and 6 bases from J; bases unmatched to any gene: 8. The CDR3 is 14 amino acids. This CDR3 is CASGGTGPTQPQHF. The CDR3 nucleotides are TGTGCCAGCGGGGGGACAGGGCCAACTCAGCCCCAGCATTTT.

The sample holds one count of this clone. The chain links TRBV19 to TRBJ1-4, with 7 bases that match TRBD1. The V gene end was trimmed by 5 bases and the J gene end by 6 bases; junction bases not matched to a gene: 12. The germline V gene encodes CDR1 LNHDA and CDR2 SQIVND (reference sequence). This CDR3 is 16 amino acids long. The DNA for the CDR3 is TGTGCCAGTAGTGTTACCTCCAGGGGGGAAGATGAAAAACTGTTTTTT. It is translated as CASSVTSRGEDEKLFF.

The V gene is TRBV7-9, the J gene TRBJ1-4, with 8 bases that match TRBD1. The V segment lost 5 bases and the J segment 7 bases; nucleotides outside the gene matches: 9. CDR3 length equals 15 residues. Per germline, CDR1 SEHNR and CDR2 FQNEAQ (reference sequence). The CDR3 region has the DNA TGTGCCAGCAGCACGACGGATACAGGGGGTGAAAAACTGTTTTTT. Translated: CASSTTDTGGEKLFF.

The genes are TRBV6-5 and TRBJ1-3, with D maybe TRBD1 (5 bases). Between the trimmed V and J ends, which lost 10 bases and 0 bases, there was a span of 16 bases. The germline gives CDR1 MNHEY, CDR2 SVGAGI. The CDR3 has 15 amino acids. In nucleotides, the CDR3 is TGTGCCACCGACTGGGGCAGTTCCTCTGGAAACACCATATATTTT. Translation gives CATDWGSSSGNTIYF.

This chain links TRBV4-1 with TRBJ2-7; no reliable D call. The CDR3 length is 13 residues. Germline assignment: CDR1 MGHRA and CDR2 YSYEKL. With 0 bases removed from V and 7 bases from J, the gap between germline ends came to 10 bases. The CDR3 sequence: CASSQERRWEQYF. CDR3 nucleotide sequence: TGCGCCAGCAGCCAAGAACGGCGTTGGGAGCAGTACTTC.

The chain has TRBV5-1 and TRBJ2-3; D ambiguous. Trimming stripped 7 bases from V and 0 bases from J, with 3 bases between. CDR1 SGHRS and CDR2 YFSETQ come from the germline V gene. The CDR3 runs 11 residues. The DNA of the CDR3 is TGCGCCAGCGGTAGCACAGATACGCAGTATTTT. It yields the protein CASGSTDTQYF.

The V gene is TRBV28, the J gene TRBJ1-4; D is perhaps TRBD1 (6 bases). Trimming took off 5 bases at V and 5 bases at J, with 12 bases between the two ends. CDR3 length: 14 amino acids. The germline V gene has CDR1 MDHEN and CDR2 SYDVKM. The CDR3 DNA is TGTGCCAGCAGTCCGGGACAAGCAAATGAAAAACTGTTTTTT. Amino acids: CASSPGQANEKLFF.

The chain is built from TRBV6-5 and TRBJ1-2; no firm D call. The length of the CDR3 is 12 residues. The germline V gene has CDR1 MNHEY and CDR2 SVGAGI. The ends were cut back, 10 bases at V and 7 bases at J, with 16 bases in the middle. This CDR3 is CATAWQTGGYTF. The CDR3, as DNA: TGTGCCACGGCGTGGCAGACCGGTGGCTACACCTTC.

The genes are TRBV2 and TRBJ1-5; D remains ambiguous. Germline assignment: CDR1 SNHLY and CDR2 FYNNEI. This CDR3 has 14 residues. Trimming shortened V by 0 bases and J by 6 bases, and 9 bases separated the two germline ends. The CDR3 sequence is CASSEALKSQPQHF. The CDR3 nucleotides read TGTGCCAGCAGTGAAGCGCTAAAGAGTCAGCCCCAGCATTTT. Complete variable domain (other parts from reference TRBV2 and TRBJ1-5): EPEVTQTPSHQVTQMGQEVILRCVPISNHLYFYWYRQILGQKVEFLVSFYNNEISEKSEIFDDQFSVERPDGSNFTLKIRSTKLEDSAMYFCASSEALKSQPQHFGDGTRLSIL.

The chain employs TRBV5-1 and TRBJ2-5; no clear D. V was trimmed by 1 base and J by 2 bases, leaving 15 bases between them. This CDR3 comprises 16 residues. Germline CDR1 SGHRS, CDR2 YFSETQ. The CDR3 DNA is TGCGCCAGCAGCTTGAATCCCTCAGGTGGGCAAGAGACCCAGTACTTC. Its protein is CASSLNPSGGQETQYF.

The chain is built from TRBV2 and TRBJ1-2; D is perhaps TRBD1 (6 bases). This CDR3 comprises 18 residues. Germline V lookup: CDR1 SNHLY, CDR2 FYNNEI. The germline V and J ends were trimmed by 0 bases and 2 bases, with 19 bases remaining between them. The CDR3 sequence is CASSEANLAGERNYGYTF. The CDR3 DNA sequence: TGTGCCAGCAGTGAAGCGAATTTAGCAGGGGAAAGGAACTATGGCTACACCTTC.

This chain connects TRBV7-8 to TRBJ1-2, with TRBD1 identical over 11 bases. After removal of 5 bases from V and 7 bases from J, the junction contained 6 bases not matched to a gene. Germline lookup yields CDR1 SGHVS and CDR2 FQNEAQ. CDR3 size: 14 residues. The CDR3, as DNA: TGTGCCAGCAGCCCCGGACAGGGGGCGTTTGGCTACACCTTC. Encoded protein: CASSPGQGAFGYTF.

This clone came up a few times. This sequence joins TRBV14 and TRBJ2-4; maybe TRBD1 (5 bases). The CDR3 loop spans 21 amino acids. V lost 1 base to trimming and J lost 3 bases, with 28 bases between them. CDR1 is SGHDN and CDR2 is FVKESK in the germline V gene. CDR3 sequence reads: CASSQVRNRRQTLDGKNIQYF. The DNA for the CDR3 is TGTGCCAGCAGCCAAGTCCGAAACCGGCGACAGACTCTCGACGGCAAAAACATTCAGTACTTC.